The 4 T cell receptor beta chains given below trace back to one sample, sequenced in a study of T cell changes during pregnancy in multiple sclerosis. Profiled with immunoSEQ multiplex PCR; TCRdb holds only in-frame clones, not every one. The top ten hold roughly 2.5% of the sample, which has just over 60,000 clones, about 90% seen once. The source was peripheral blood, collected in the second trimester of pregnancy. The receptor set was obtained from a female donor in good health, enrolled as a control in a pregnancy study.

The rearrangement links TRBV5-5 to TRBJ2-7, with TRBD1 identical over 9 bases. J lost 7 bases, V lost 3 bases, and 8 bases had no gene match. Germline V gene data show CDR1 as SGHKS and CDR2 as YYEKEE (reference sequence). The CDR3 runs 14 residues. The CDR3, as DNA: TGTGCCAGCAGCTCTTTCGGACAGGGGACTGAGCAGTACTTC. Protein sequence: CASSSFGQGTEQYF.

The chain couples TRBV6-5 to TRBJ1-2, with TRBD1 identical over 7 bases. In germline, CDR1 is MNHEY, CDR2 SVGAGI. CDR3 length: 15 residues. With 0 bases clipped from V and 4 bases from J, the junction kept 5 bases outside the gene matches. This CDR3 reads CASSYSGGALYGYTF. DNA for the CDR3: TGTGCCAGCAGTTACTCAGGGGGCGCACTCTATGGCTACACCTTC.

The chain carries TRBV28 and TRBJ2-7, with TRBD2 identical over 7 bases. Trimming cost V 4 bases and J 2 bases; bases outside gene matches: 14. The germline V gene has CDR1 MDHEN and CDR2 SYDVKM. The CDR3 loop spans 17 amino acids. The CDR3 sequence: CASSSEFREGWAYEQYF. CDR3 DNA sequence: TGTGCCAGCAGTTCCGAGTTTAGGGAGGGCTGGGCCTACGAGCAGTACTTC.

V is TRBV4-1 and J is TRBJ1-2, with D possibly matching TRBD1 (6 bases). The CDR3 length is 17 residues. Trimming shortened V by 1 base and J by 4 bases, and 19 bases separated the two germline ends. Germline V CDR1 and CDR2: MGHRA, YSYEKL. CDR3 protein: CASSQAADRRLFYGYTF. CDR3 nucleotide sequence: TGCGCCAGCAGCCAAGCGGCCGACAGGAGACTATTCTATGGCTACACCTTC.